This T cell receptor beta chain came from a study of low-dose radiotherapy and immunotherapy resistance in tumors. Indicated time point: before trial treatment. Many counts were recorded for this clonotype. Primers used for first-strand cDNA, a TRAV- and TRBV-specific set, covered both alpha and beta chains. Amplification, which lasted around 20 PCR cycles, used a constant-region primer and V-primer adapter to amplify TCRs. Via MiXCR, TCRdb re-called the reads, giving one row per CDR3 protein. Of about 60,000 distinct CDR3 sequences listed, roughly 24% are singletons. Trimming removed 7 bases from V and 0 bases from J; junction bases left unmatched: 7. CDR3 size: 16 residues.

The chain joins TRBV12-3 or TRBV12-4 to TRBJ2-2, with 8 bases fitting TRBD1. Here the sequenced sample was PBMCs, taken before treatment. This clonotype was sampled from a male donor with prostate cancer. For the CDR3, the DNA is TGTGCCAGCAACACAGGGGGATCTTCGAACACCGGGGAGCTGTTTTTT. Its protein is CASNTGGSSNTGELFF.